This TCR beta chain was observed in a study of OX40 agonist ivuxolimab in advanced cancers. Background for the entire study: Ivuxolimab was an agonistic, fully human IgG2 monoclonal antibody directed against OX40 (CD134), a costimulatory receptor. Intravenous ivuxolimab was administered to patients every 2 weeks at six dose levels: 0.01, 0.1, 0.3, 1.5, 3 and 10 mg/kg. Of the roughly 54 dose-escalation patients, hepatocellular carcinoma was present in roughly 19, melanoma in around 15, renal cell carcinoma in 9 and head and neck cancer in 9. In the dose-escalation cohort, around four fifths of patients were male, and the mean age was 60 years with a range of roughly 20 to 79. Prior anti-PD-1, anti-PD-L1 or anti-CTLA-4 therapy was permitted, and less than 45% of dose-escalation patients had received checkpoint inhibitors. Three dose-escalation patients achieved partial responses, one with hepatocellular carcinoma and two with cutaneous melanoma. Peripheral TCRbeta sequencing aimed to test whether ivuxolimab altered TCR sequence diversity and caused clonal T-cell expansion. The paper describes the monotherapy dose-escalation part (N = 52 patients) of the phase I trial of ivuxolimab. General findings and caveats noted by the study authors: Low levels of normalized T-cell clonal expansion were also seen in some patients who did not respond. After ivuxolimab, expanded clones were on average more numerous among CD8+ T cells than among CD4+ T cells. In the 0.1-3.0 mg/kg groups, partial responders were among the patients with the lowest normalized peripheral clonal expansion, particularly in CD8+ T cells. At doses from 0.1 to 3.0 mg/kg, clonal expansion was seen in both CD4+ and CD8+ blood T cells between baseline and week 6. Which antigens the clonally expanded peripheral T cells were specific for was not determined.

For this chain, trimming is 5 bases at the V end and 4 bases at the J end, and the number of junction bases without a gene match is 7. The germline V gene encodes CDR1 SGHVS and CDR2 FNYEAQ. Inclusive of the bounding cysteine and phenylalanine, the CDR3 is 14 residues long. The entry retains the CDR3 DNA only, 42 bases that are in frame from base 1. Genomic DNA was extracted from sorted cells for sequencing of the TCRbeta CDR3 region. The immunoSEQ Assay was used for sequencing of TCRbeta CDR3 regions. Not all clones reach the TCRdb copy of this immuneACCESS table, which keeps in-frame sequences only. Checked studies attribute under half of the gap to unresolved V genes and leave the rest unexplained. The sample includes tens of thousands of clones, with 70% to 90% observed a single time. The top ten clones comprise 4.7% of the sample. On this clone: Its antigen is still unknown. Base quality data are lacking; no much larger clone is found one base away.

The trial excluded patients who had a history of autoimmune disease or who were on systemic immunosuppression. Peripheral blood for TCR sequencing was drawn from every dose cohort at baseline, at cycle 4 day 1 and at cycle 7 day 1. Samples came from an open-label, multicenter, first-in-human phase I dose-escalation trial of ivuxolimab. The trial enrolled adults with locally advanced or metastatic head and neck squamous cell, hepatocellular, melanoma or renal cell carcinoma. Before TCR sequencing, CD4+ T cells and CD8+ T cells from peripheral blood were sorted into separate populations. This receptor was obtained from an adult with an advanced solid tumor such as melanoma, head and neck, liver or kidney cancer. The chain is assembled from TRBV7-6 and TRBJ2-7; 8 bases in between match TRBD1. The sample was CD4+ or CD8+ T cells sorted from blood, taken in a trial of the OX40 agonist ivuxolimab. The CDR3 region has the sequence CASSPRTGYYEQYF. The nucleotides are TGTGCCAGCAGCCCCCGGACAGGGTATTACGAGCAGTACTTC.